This T cell receptor (beta chain) was sequenced during a study of control samples from healthy donors and cancer patients. Produced via immunoSEQ multiplex PCR; TCRdb's table is partial and in-frame only. Among about 140,000 clones listed, 75% to 95% were seen once. Trimming removed 3 bases at V and 0 bases at J, with 9 bases between. This CDR3 has 15 residues. CDR1 is LGHNA, CDR2 YNFKEQ, per germline. The rearrangement links TRBV4-2 to TRBJ1-5; no clear D gene. This TCR was recovered from a young man in good health. Input material: blood. The CDR3 here is CASSQSQNSNQPQHF. Written as DNA, the CDR3 is TGTGCCAGCAGCCAGTCCCAAAATAGCAATCAGCCCCAGCATTTT.